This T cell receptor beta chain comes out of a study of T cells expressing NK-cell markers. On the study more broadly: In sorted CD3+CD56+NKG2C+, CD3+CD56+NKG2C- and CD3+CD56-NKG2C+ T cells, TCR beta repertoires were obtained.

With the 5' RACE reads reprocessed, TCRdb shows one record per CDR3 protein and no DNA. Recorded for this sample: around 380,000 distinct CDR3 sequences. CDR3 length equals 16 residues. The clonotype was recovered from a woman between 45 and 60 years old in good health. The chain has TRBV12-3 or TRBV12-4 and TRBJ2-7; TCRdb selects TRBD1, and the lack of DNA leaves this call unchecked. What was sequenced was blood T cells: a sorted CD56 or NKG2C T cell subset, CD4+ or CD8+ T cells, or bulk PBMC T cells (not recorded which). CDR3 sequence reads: CASSLALGQGTYEQYF.